This T cell receptor (beta chain) emerged from a study of long-term antiretroviral therapy in people with HIV (dated by TCRdb to about 2022). As for the study more broadly: The earliest samples were collected roughly a decade before the 2015 WHO recommendation for immediate ART, at a time when ART was usually postponed until CD4 counts fell. A retrospective serial study tested whether changes in peripheral blood TRB repertoire composition and diversity were associated with ART initiation and durable HIV suppression. A total of roughly 200 cryopreserved PBMC samples came from roughly 30 adults with confirmed HIV infection and were collected serially over a mean of roughly six years (range 1-12). Eleven of the 30 participants with HIV were female. No cross-contamination during QIAcube processing was seen in test extractions of a monoclonal T-cell line run alongside roughly 30 polyclonal samples. Overall study outcomes, separate from this receptor: Because PBMC availability was limited, only the TCR beta chain was sequenced, with no alpha chain pairing. Because pre-ART samples had limited cell numbers, profiling was done on unsorted PBMC rather than on sorted CD4+ and CD8+ T cells. No data were available on ART adherence, viral resistance or therapy changes, limiting inferences about post-ART repertoire changes. Expanded TRB clones identified before ART initiation dominated the repertoire at all time points, although this dominance fluctuated and declined in many PLHIV after ART. Samples dated from about 2004 to 2018, and the ART regimens used may be less effective than current ones. Narrower CDR3 length ranges were observed in HIV repertoires than in controls, and an antigen-experienced repertoire with only a slight naive shift after ART was suggested by the network structure. Starting ART was linked to a significant rise in TRB diversity, yet even after long-term ART the diversity remained significantly lower than in transplant donor controls.

The immunoSEQ hsTCRB v3.0 assay was used at survey level resolution to sequence the TRB variable region. The target sequencing depth for TRB was about 40,000-50,000 T-cell genomes per sample. TRB libraries were pooled and sequenced on an Illumina MiSeq using a v3 150-cycle kit. The published analysis was carried out like this. Repertoire analysis was run in R within a reproducible Nextflow workflow that covered QC, data transformation and analysis. Custom analyses were implemented in LymphoSeq2, an R package for AIRR-Seq data exploration. A few samples that yielded fewer than 5000 total TRB sequences were excluded, so that approximately 170 HIV repertoires were analyzed. Among the 170 to 200 retained HIV repertoires, around 60 were collected before ART initiation and approximately 130 were collected after ART initiation. Repertoires were downsampled to 5000 TRB nucleotide sequences, with summary statistics averaged over 100 downsampling iterations. TRB sequences were retained for analysis only if CDR3 regions of at least seven amino acids were present. Diversity was assessed using a clonality score derived from Shannon entropy and using the Gini coefficient. Repertoire networks linked the top 5000 CDR3 amino acid sequences whenever two sequences differed by an edit distance of one. For TRB CDR3 amino acid sequences, antigen specificity groups and MHC restriction were predicted with GLIPH2. To flag known CMV, EBV, HIV or tissue antigen associations, CDR3 amino acid sequences were matched against VDJdb and McPAS-TCR. Pre-ART, post-ART and control groups were compared with Wilcoxon signed-rank tests and Holm-Bonferroni correction. TCRdb retrieved this table from immuneACCESS and kept in-frame rearrangements only. Not all clones are present; in checked studies, unresolved V genes account for under half, and no reason is known for the remainder. Clone size and the V and J calls come from that table; the DNA yielded D and trimming. This sample holds more than 25,000 clones; about 87% were observed only once. The top ten hold approximately 8% of the sample.

At the junction V is shortened by 10 bases and J by 7 bases; bases outside the gene matches: 15. The germline V gene encodes CDR1 SGHVS and CDR2 FQNEAQ. The CDR3, cysteine through phenylalanine, is 14 amino acids long. The kept DNA is CDR3 alone, 42 bases in frame from the first base. Only a few counts were recorded for this clone. The specificity of this receptor is unknown. Base qualities are missing; no much larger clone stands one base away. Participants were included only if at least one PBMC sample before ART initiation and at least two post-ART samples were available. All participants with HIV were treated in the United States of America. Cryopreserved samples of about 0.95-10 million PBMC were thawed and washed before DNA extraction. At the time of the earliest PBMC sample, participants with HIV were aged between roughly 20 and 55 years. PBMC samples were contributed by each participant from 1-4 timepoints before ART initiation and 2-8 timepoints after ART initiation, with a median of 7 samples. Serial HIV viral load, CD4+ T-cell count, ART history and demographic data were obtained for every participant. Genomic DNA was extracted from unsorted PBMC with a Qiagen kit on a QIAcube, processed in batches of 12 samples.

The rearranged chain carries TRBV7-8 and TRBJ2-7, and TRBD1 matches 8 of the central bases. The specimen comprised unsorted PBMCs, sampled 3.2 years before starting antiretroviral therapy. The receptor's source is a man aged 50 to 59 with HIV. CDR3 reads: CATLGLTGGREQYF. The DNA reads as follows: TGTGCCACGTTGGGGCTCACAGGGGGTCGGGAGCAGTACTTC.